This TCR beta chain was recovered during a study of blood T cell repertoires in COVID-19. In the study overall: Samples representing acute and convalescent COVID-19 were sourced from the United States, Italy and Spain. Sources were T cells, B-cell-depleted T cells, or PBMCs; the material itself was cDNA or gDNA.

In the original analysis: Reference gene primer amplification yielded estimated nucleated cell counts. Using immunoSEQ multiplex PCR, the repertoire was profiled, and TCRdb retains in-frame clones only, with some absent. The V and J calls and the clone size are those of that table, but D and trimming were determined from the DNA. This repertoire shows roughly 120,000 clones, about nine tenths found once; its top ten account for less than 9.5%. The sequence derives from a human donor in a cohort sampled during active COVID-19. The sequenced sample consisted of peripheral blood.

DNA for the CDR3: TGCGCCAGCAGCTTGTCCTCAGGGGAGATTAGGCCTGAAGCTTTCTTT. Amino acids: CASSLSSGEIRPEAFF. This chain joins TRBV5-1 and TRBJ1-1, with D possibly matching TRBD1 (6 bases). The CDR3 sequence is 16 residues long. Trimming stripped 1 base from V and 6 bases from J, with 19 bases between. Germline V gene sequence: CDR1 SGHRS, CDR2 YFSETQ.